This T cell receptor beta chain was recovered during a study of blood T cell repertoires in COVID-19. Study background: In each case, the material was cDNA or gDNA derived from T cells, B-cell-depleted T cells, or PBMCs.

The length of the CDR3 is 18 residues. The germline gives CDR1 LNHDA, CDR2 SQIVND (reference sequence). After removal of 4 bases from V and 1 base from J, the junction contained 7 bases not matched to a gene. Allocation to cohorts depended on clinical history reported by the participants. Contact with a PCR-confirmed or clinician-diagnosed COVID-19 case occurred within 2 weeks of entry. Original processing methods: The assay estimated nucleated cells by amplifying reference gene primers. Repertoires were generated with immunoSEQ multiplex PCR, while TCRdb's copy carries only in-frame clones and drops some. V and J calls and clone size follow that table, whereas D and trimming were derived from the DNA. The sample holds a few hundred thousand clones, around nine tenths seen once.

The chain carries TRBV19 and TRBJ2-4; TRBD2 matches 13 bases. The sequence was collected from a woman in her 50s who had been exposed to COVID-19. Material for sequencing was PBMCs or T cells enriched from blood (not recorded which). CDR3: CASSNPKTSGGAKNIQYF. CDR3 bases: TGTGCCAGTAGTAACCCGAAGACTAGCGGGGGGGCCAAAAACATTCAGTACTTC.